This T cell receptor (beta chain) originates from a study of T cell responses to AZD1222 COVID-19 vaccine. Findings and caveats of the study: The donor cohort was predominantly white British with a female majority, and clonal diversity may have been underestimated. Breadth and depth of Spike-specific TCRs rose after two AZD1222 doses.

TCRdb's table, derived via immunoSEQ multiplex PCR, lists solely in-frame clones and lacks some. This repertoire shows more than 80,000 clones, roughly 90% found once; its top ten account for about 20%. Germline lookup yields CDR1 SQVTM and CDR2 ANQGSEA. Trimming at V came to 7 bases and at J to 6 bases, leaving 4 bases not matched to a gene. CDR3 length: 13 residues. Worth noting for this clone: Its target is not known.

This rearrangement joins TRBV29-1 to TRBJ2-2, with 11 bases aligning to TRBD2. The sequence was collected from an adult in good health. The source was peripheral blood, collected on day 0 of AZD1222 vaccination. In DNA, the CDR3 is TGCAGCGCCGGGACTAGCGGAGCCGGGGAGCTGTTTTTT. Encoded protein: CSAGTSGAGELFF.